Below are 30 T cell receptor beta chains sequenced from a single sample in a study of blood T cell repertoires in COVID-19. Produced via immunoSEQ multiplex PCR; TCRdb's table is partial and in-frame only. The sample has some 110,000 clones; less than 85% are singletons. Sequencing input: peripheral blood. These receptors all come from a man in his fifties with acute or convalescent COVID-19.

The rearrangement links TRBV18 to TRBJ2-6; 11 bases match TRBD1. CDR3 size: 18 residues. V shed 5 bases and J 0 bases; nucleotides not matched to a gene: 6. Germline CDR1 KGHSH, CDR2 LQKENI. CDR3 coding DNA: TGTGCCAGCTCAAGAAGGACAGGGGGCGCCTCTGGGGCCAACGTCCTGACTTTC. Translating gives CASSRRTGGASGANVLTF.

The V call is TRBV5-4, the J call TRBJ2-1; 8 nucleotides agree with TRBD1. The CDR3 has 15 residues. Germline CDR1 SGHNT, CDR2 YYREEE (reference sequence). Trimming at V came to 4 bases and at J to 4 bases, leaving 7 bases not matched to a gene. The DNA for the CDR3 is TGTGCCAGCAGCCTGGGACAGGCAGAATACAATGAGCAGTTCTTC. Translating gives CASSLGQAEYNEQFF. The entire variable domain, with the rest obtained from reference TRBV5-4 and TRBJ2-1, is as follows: ETGVTQSPTHLIKTRGQQVTLRCSSQSGHNTVSWYQQALGQGPQFIFQYYREEENGRGNFPPRFSGLQFPNYSSELNVNALELDDSALYLCASSLGQAEYNEQFFGPGTRLTVL.

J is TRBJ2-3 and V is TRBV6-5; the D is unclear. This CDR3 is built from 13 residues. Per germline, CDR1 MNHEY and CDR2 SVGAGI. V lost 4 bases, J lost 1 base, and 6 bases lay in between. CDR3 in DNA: TGTGCCAGCAGTTCCCGGGGCACAGATACGCAGTATTTT. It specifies CASSSRGTDTQYF.

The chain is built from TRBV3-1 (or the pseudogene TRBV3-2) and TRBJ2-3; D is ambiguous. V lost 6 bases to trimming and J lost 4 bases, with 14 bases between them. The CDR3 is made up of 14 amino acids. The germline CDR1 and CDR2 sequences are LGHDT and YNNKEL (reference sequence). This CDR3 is CASRFRGEADTQYF. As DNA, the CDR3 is TGTGCCAGCAGATTTAGAGGTGAGGCAGATACGCAGTATTTT.

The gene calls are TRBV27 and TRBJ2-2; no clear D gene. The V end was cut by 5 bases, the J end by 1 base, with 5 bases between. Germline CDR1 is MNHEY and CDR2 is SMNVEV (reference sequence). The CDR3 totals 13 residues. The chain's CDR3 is CASSPGNTGELFF. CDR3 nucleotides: TGTGCCAGCAGTCCAGGGAACACCGGGGAGCTGTTTTTT.

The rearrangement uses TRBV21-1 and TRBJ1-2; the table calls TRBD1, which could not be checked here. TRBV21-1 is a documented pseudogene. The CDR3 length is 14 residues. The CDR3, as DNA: TGTGCCAGCAGCCATCGGACAGGGGTCAGAGGCTACACCTTC. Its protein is CASSHRTGVRGYTF.

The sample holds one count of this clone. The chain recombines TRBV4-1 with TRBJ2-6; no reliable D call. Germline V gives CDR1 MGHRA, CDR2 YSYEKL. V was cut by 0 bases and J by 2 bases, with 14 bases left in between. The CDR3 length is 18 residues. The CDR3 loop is CASSQDPPRSAGANVLTF. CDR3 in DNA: TGCGCCAGCAGCCAAGATCCTCCCAGGTCTGCTGGGGCCAACGTCCTGACTTTC.

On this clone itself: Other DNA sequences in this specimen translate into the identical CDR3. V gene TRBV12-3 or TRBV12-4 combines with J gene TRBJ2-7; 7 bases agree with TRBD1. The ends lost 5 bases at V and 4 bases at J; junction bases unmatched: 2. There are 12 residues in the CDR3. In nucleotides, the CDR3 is TGTGCCAGCAGTCTACAGGGGTACGAGCAGTACTTC. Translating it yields CASSLQGYEQYF.

CDR3 DNA sequence: TGCAGCGTTGTAACACCCACTGCCCCAGGGACCCAGTACTTC. This translates into CSVVTPTAPGTQYF. The chain uses TRBV29-1 and TRBJ2-5, with unresolved D. V was clipped by 4 bases and J by 7 bases, with 19 bases between them. CDR1 and CDR2 (germline): SQVTM, ANQGSEA. This CDR3 is 14 amino acids long.

The CDR3 DNA reads as TGTGCCAGCAGTTACGCGACGGGATACACTGAAGCTTTCTTT. It is translated as CASSYATGYTEAFF. This chain links TRBV6-5 with TRBJ1-1, with unresolved D. The CDR3 covers 14 residues. Germline V gene sequence: CDR1 MNHEY, CDR2 SVGAGI. With 2 bases removed from V and 3 bases from J, the gap between germline ends came to 10 bases.

The CDR3 DNA follows: TGCGCCAGCAGCTTTCGGGCAGGGCCCCCGAACACTGAAGCTTTCTTT. Translating gives CASSFRAGPPNTEAFF. The J gene is TRBJ1-1, the V gene TRBV5-1; D possibly corresponds to TRBD1 (5 bases). The CDR3 contains 16 residues. Germline values: CDR1 SGHRS, CDR2 YFSETQ. Between the trimmed V and J ends, which lost 2 bases and 1 base, there was a span of 15 bases.

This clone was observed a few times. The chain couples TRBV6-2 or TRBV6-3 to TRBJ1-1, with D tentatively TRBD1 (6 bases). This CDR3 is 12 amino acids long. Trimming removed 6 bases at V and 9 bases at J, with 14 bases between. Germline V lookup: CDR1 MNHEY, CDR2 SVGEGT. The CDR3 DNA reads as TGTGCCAGCAGACCTACCGACAGGCAAGCTTTCTTT. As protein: CASRPTDRQAFF.

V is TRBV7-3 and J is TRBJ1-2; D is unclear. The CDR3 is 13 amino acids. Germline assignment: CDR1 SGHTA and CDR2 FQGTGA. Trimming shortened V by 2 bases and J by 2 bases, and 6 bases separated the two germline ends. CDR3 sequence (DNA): TGTGCCAGCAGCTTAGACGGGAACTATGGCTACACCTTC. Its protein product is CASSLDGNYGYTF.

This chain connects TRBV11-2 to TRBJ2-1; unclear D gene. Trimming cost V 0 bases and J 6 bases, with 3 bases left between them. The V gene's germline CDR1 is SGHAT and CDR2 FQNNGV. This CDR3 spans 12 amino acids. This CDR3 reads CASSLDRNEQFF. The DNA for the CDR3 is TGTGCCAGCAGCTTAGATCGCAATGAGCAGTTCTTC.

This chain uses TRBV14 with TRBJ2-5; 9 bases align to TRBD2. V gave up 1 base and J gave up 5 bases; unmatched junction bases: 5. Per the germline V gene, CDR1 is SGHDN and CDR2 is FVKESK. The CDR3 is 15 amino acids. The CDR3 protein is CASSQAGTSYETQYF. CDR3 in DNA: TGTGCCAGCAGCCAAGCGGGGACTAGCTATGAGACCCAGTACTTC.

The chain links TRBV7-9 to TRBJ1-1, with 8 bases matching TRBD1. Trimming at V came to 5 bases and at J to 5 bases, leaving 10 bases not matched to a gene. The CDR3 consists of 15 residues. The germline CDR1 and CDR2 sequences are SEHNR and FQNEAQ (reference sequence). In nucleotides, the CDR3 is TGTGCCAGCAGCCGCTCGACAGGGGTGTTAACTGAAGCTTTCTTT. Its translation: CASSRSTGVLTEAFF. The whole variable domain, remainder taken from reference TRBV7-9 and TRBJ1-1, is DTGVSQNPRHKITKRGQNVTFRCDPISEHNRLYWYRQTLGQGPEFLTYFQNEAQLEKSRLLSDRFSAERPKGSFSTLEIQRTEQGDSAMYLCASSRSTGVLTEAFFGQGTRLTVV.

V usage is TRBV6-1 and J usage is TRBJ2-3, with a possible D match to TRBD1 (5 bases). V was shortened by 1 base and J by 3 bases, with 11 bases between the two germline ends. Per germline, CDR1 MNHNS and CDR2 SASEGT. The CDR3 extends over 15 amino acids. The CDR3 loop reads CASSEGVKGTDTQYF. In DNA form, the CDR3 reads TGTGCCAGCAGTGAAGGGGTGAAGGGGACAGATACGCAGTATTTT.

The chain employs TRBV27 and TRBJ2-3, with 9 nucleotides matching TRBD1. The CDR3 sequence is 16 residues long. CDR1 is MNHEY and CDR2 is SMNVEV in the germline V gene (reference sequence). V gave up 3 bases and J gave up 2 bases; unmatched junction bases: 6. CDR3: CASSFRVQGATDTQYF. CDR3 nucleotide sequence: TGTGCCAGCAGTTTCCGAGTACAGGGGGCCACAGATACGCAGTATTTT.

Here the CDR3 reads CASSLMWSAEAFF. DNA of the CDR3: TGTGCCAGCAGCTTAATGTGGTCGGCTGAAGCTTTCTTT. The chain uses TRBV7-3 and TRBJ1-1, with no clear D. Germline-derived CDR1 and CDR2 are SGHTA and FQGTGA. The CDR3 spans 13 residues. V was cut by 1 base and J by 6 bases, with 9 bases left in between.

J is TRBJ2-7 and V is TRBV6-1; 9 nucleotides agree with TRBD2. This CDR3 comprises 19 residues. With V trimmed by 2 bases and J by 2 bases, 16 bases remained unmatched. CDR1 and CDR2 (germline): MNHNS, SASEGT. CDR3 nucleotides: TGTGCCAGCAGTGAATCCCCTTTATTTGGACTAGCGTCGACCTACGAGCAGTACTTC. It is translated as CASSESPLFGLASTYEQYF.

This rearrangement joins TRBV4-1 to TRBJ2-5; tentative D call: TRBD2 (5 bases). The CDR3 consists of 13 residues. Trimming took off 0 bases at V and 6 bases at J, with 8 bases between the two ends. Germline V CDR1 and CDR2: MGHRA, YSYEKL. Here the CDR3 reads CASSQDPGKTQYF. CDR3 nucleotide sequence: TGCGCCAGCAGCCAAGATCCGGGGAAGACCCAGTACTTC.

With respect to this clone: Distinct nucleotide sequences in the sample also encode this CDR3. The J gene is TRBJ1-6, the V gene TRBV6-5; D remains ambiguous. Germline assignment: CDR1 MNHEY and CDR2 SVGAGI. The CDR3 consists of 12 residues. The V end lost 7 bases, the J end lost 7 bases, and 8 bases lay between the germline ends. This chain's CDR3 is CASTNRNSPLHF. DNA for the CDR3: TGTGCCAGCACCAACCGGAATTCACCCCTCCACTTT.

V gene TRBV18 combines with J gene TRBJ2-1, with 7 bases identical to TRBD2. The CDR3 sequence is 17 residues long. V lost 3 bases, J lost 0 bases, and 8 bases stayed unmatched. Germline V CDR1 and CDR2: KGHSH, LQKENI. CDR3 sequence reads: CASSPPLAQSSYNEQFF. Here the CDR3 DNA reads TGTGCCAGCTCACCCCCACTAGCGCAGAGCTCCTACAATGAGCAGTTCTTC.

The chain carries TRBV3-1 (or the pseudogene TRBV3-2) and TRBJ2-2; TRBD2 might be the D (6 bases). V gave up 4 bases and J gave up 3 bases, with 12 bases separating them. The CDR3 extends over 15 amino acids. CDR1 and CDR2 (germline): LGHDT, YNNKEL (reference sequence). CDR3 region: CASSPFTGDTGELFF. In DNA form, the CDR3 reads TGTGCCAGCAGCCCTTTTACGGGAGACACCGGGGAGCTGTTTTTT.

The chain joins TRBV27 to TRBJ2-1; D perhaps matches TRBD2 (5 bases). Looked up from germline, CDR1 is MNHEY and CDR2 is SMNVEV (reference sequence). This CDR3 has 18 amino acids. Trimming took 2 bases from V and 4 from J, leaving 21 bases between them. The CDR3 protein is CASSLTGILTELYNEQFF. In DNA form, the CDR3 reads TGTGCCAGCAGTTTAACGGGAATCCTCACCGAGTTATACAATGAGCAGTTCTTC.

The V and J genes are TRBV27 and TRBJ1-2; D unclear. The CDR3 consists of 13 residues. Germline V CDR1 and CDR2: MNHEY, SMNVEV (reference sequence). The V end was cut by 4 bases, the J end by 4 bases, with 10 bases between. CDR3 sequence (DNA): TGTGCCAGCAGTTGTCACCAGATCTATGGCTACACCTTC. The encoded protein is CASSCHQIYGYTF.

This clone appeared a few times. The CDR3 DNA reads TGTGCCAGCGGCAGCGACCCTGCCTACTACGAGCAGTACTTC. It encodes CASGSDPAYYEQYF. The chain carries TRBV7-3 and TRBJ2-7; D not resolved. V was shortened by 8 bases and J by 3 bases, with 17 bases between the two germline ends. Germline V CDR1 and CDR2: SGHTA, FQGTGA. The CDR3 runs 14 residues.

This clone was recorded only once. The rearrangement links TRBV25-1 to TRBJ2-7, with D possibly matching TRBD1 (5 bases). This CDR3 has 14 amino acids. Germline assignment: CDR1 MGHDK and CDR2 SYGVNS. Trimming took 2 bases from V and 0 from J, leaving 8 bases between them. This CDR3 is CASSEVQDSYEQYF. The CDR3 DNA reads TGTGCCAGCAGTGAAGTACAGGACTCCTACGAGCAGTACTTC.

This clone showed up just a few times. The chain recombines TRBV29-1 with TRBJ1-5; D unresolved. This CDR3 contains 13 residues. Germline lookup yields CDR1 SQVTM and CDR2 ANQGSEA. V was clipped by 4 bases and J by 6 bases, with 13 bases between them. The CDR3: CSVGTAGGQPQHF. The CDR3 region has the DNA TGCAGCGTTGGGACGGCGGGTGGTCAGCCCCAGCATTTT.

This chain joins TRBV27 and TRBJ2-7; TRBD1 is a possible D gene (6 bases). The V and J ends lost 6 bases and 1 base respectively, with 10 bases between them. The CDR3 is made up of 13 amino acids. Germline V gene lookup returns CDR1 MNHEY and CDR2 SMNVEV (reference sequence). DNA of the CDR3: TGTGCCAGCAGAGTCACAGGGTCCTACGAGCAGTACTTC. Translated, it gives CASRVTGSYEQYF.